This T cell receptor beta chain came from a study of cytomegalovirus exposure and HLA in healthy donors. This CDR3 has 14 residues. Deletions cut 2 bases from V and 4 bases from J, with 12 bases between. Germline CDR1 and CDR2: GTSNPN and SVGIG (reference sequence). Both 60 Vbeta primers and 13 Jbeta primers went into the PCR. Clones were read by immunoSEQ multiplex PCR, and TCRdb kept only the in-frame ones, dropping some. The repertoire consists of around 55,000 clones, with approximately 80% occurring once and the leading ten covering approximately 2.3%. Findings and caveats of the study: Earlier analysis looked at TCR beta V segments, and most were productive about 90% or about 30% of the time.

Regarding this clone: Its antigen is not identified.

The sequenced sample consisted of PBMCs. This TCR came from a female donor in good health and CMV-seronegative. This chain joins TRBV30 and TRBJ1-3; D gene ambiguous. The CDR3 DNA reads TGTGCCTGGAGTTCCCTCGGGGAAGGAAACACCATATATTTT. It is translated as CAWSSLGEGNTIYF.